Sequencing of this T cell receptor (beta chain) was carried out in a study of blood T cell repertoires in COVID-19. For this clone: Without the conserved terminal phenylalanine or tryptophan, this CDR3 likely stems from a read error.

Method: immunoSEQ multiplex PCR; TCRdb's copy keeps in-frame clones and lacks some. The table includes 200,000 to 250,000 clones, roughly 92% detected once. This TCR derives from a man aged 55-75 years with COVID-19, enrolled during active disease. Sequences were obtained from peripheral blood.

CDR3 in amino acids: CSALDRQNTEAFL. CDR3 nucleotides: TGCAGCGCCCTAGACAGACAGAACACTGAAGCTTTCCTT. The chain is built from TRBV29-1 and TRBJ1-1; D may be TRBD1 (5 bases). The CDR3 is made up of 13 amino acids. Trimming cost V 7 bases and J 1 base, with 13 bases left between them. Germline values: CDR1 SQVTM, CDR2 ANQGSEA.